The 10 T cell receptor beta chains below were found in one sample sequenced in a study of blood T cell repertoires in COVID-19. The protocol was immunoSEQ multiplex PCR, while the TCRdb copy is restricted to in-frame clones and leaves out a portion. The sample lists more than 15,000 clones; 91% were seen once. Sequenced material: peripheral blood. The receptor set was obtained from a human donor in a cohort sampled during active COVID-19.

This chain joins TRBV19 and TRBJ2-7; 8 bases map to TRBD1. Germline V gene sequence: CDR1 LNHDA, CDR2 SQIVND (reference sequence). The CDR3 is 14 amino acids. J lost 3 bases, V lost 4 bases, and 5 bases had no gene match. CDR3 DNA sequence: TGTGCCAGTAGTACGCGGACAGGGAGCTACGAGCAGTACTTC. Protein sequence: CASSTRTGSYEQYF. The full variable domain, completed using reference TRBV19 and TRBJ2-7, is DGGITQSPKYLFRKEGQNVTLSCEQNLNHDAMYWYRQDPGQGLRLIYYSQIVNDFQKGDIAEGYSVSREKKESFPLTVTSAQKNPTAFYLCASSTRTGSYEQYFGPGTRLTVT.

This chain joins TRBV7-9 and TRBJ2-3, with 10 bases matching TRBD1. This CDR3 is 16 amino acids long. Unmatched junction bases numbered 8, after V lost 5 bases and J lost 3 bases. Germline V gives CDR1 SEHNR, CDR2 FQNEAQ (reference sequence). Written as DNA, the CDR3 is TGTGCCAGCAGCCCCAGCGGGGACAGGGGTACAGATACGCAGTATTTT. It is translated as CASSPSGDRGTDTQYF.

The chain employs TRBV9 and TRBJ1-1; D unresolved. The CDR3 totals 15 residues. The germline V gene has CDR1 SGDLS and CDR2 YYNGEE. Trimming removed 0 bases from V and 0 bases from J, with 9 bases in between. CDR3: CASSVGGGMNTEAFF. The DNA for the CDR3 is TGTGCCAGCAGCGTAGGCGGTGGAATGAACACTGAAGCTTTCTTT.

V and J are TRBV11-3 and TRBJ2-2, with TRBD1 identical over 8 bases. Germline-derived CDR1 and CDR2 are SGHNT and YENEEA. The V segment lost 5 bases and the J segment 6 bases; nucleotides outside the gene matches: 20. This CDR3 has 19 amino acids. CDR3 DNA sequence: TGTGCCAGCAGCGCCCGCCTGGGACAGCCCCAGGGGGCAGCCGGGGAGCTGTTTTTT. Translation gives CASSARLGQPQGAAGELFF. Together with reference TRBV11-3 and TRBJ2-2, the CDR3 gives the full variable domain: EAGVVQSPRYKIIEKKQPVAFWCNPISGHNTLYWYLQNLGQGPELLIRYENEEAVDDSQLPKDRFSAERLKGVDSTLKIQPAELGDSAVYLCASSARLGQPQGAAGELFFGEGSRLTVL.

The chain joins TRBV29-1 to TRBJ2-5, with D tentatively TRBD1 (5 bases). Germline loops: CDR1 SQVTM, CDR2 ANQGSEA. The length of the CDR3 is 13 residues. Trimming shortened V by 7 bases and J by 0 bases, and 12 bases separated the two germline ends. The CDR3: CSAGAGYQETQYF. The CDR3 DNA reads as TGCAGCGCAGGAGCAGGGTACCAAGAGACCCAGTACTTC. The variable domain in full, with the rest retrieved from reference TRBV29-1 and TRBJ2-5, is SAVISQKPSRDICQRGTSLTIQCQVDSQVTMMFWYRQQPGQSLTLIATANQGSEATYESGFVIDKFPISRPNLTFSTLTVSNMSPEDSSIYLCSAGAGYQETQYFGPGTRLLVL.

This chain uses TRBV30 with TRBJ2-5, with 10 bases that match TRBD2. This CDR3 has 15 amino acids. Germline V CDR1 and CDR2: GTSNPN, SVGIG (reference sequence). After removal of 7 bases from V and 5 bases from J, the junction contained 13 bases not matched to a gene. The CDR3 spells CASSRASGSAETQYF. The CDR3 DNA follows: TGTGCCTCTAGCCGGGCTAGCGGGAGTGCGGAGACCCAGTACTTC.

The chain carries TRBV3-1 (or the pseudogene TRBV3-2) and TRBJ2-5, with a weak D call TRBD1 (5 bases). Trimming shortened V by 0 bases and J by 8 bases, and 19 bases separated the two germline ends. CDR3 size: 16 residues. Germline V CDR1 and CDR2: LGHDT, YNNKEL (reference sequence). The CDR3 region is CASSQDWGQILATQYF. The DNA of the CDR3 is TGTGCCAGCAGCCAAGATTGGGGCCAGATTTTGGCTACCCAGTACTTC.

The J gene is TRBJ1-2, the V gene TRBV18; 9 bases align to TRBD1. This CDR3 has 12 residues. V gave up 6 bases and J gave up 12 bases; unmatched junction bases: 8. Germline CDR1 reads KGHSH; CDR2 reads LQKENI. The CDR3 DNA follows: TGTGCCAGCTCGGAGGGACAGGGAAAGGACACCTTC. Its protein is CASSEGQGKDTF.

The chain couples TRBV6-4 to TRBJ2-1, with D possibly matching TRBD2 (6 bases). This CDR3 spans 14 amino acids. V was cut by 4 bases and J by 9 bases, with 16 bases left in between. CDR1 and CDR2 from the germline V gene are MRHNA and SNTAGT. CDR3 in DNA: TGTGCCAGCAGTGTGGAGGGAGCAGGAGGTGAGCAGTTCTTC. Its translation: CASSVEGAGGEQFF.

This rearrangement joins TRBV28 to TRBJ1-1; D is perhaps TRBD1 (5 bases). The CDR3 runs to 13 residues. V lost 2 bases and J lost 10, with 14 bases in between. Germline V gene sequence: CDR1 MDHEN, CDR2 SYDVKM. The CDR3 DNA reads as TGTGCCAGCAGTTTAAGCCCGACAGTAGGAGCTTTCTTT. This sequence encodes CASSLSPTVGAFF.